This passage covers 29 T cell receptor beta chains from one sample sequenced in a study of cytomegalovirus exposure and HLA in healthy donors. Both 60 Vbeta primers and 13 Jbeta primers went into the PCR. Profiled with immunoSEQ multiplex PCR; TCRdb holds only in-frame clones, not every one. The sample data list around 210,000 clones. Specimen: PBMCs. The receptors here all came from a woman in her thirties in good health and CMV-seropositive.

The genes are TRBV2 and TRBJ2-5; D possibly corresponds to TRBD2 (5 bases). Germline assignment: CDR1 SNHLY and CDR2 FYNNEI. V lost 7 bases and J 5 bases, leaving 11 bases between the germline ends. The CDR3 has 12 residues. As DNA, the CDR3 is TGTGCCAGCACTGGGGAGTGGGAGACCCAGTACTTC. Translating it yields CASTGEWETQYF.

The rearrangement joins TRBV4-3 to TRBJ1-3, with a weak D call TRBD1 (6 bases). V lost 0 bases and J lost 1, with 13 bases in between. CDR1 is LGHNA, CDR2 YSLEER, per germline. The CDR3 is 17 amino acids. The CDR3 here is CASSQDLAGQSGNTIYF. CDR3 bases: TGCGCCAGCAGCCAAGATCTAGCGGGACAATCTGGAAACACCATATATTTT.

The chain combines TRBV7-2 with TRBJ2-1, with D tentatively TRBD1 (5 bases). This CDR3 region has 13 residues. V lost 2 bases, J lost 4 bases, and 6 bases lay in between. Per germline, CDR1 SGHTA and CDR2 FQGNSA. CDR3 sequence (DNA): TGTGCCAGCAGCTTAAGGGGATACAATGAGCAGTTCTTC. Encoded protein: CASSLRGYNEQFF. Variable domain in full (rest from reference TRBV7-2 and TRBJ2-1): GAGVSQSPSNKVTEKGKDVELRCDPISGHTALYWYRQSLGQGLEFLIYFQGNSAPDKSGLPSDRFSAERTGGSVSTLTIQRTQQEDSAVYLCASSLRGYNEQFFGPGTRLTVL.

The rearrangement links TRBV9 to TRBJ1-5; the D is unclear. Trimming took off 2 bases at V and 5 bases at J, with 14 bases between the two ends. This CDR3 has 15 amino acids. CDR1 and CDR2 from the germline V gene are SGDLS and YYNGEE. The CDR3 bases are TGTGCCAGCAGCGTGGGTCCAGGAACCTATCAGCCCCAGCATTTT. It yields the protein CASSVGPGTYQPQHF.

Details on this clone: A read error may produce the germline difference seen at one junction end. The chain employs TRBV10-2 and TRBJ1-1; maybe TRBD1 (6 bases). CDR3 size: 15 residues. CDR1 and CDR2 (germline): WSHSY, SAAADI. The chain's CDR3 is CASSERPGENTDAFF. The DNA of the CDR3 is TGCGCCAGCAGTGAGAGACCAGGGGAGAACACTGACGCTTTCTTT.

The gene calls are TRBV7-6 and TRBJ1-1, with TRBD1 identical over 11 bases. Germline V gives CDR1 SGHVS, CDR2 FNYEAQ. J was trimmed by 4 bases and V by 5 bases; bases with no gene match: 6. This CDR3 comprises 15 residues. As DNA, the CDR3 is TGTGCCAGCAGCCGAGCTGGACAGGGGGCCACTGAAGCTTTCTTT. The encoded protein is CASSRAGQGATEAFF.

The genes are TRBV7-2 and TRBJ1-1; D remains unclear. Germline V gene lookup returns CDR1 SGHTA and CDR2 FQGNSA. This CDR3 spans 13 amino acids. Trimming pared 3 bases from V and 7 bases from J, leaving 12 bases between. CDR3 residues: CASSFRGVVEAFF. CDR3 in DNA: TGTGCCAGCAGCTTCCGAGGAGTCGTTGAAGCTTTCTTT.

The chain uses TRBV5-1 and TRBJ1-4, with no clear D. This CDR3 spans 15 amino acids. Trimming left V 5 bases short and J 0 bases short, with 11 bases between. Germline lookup yields CDR1 SGHRS and CDR2 YFSETQ. The CDR3: CASSMSAATNEKLFF. CDR3 DNA sequence: TGCGCCAGCAGTATGAGCGCGGCAACTAATGAAAAACTGTTTTTT. Looking up the rest from reference TRBV5-1 and TRBJ1-4 gives the full variable domain: KAGVTQTPRYLIKTRGQQVTLSCSPISGHRSVSWYQQTPGQGLQFLFEYFSETQRNKGNFPGRFSGRQFSNSRSEMNVSTLELGDSALYLCASSMSAATNEKLFFGSGTQLSVL.

This sequence joins TRBV2 and TRBJ1-6; TRBD1 is a possible D gene (5 bases). Trimming stripped 5 bases from V and 8 bases from J, with 16 bases between. Germline lookup yields CDR1 SNHLY and CDR2 FYNNEI. The CDR3 runs 15 residues. This CDR3 reads CASSRQIVGDSPLHF. CDR3 coding DNA: TGTGCCAGCAGTCGACAGATCGTAGGGGATTCACCCCTCCACTTT.

The V call is TRBV6-5, the J call TRBJ2-1; a weak D match, TRBD2 (6 bases). Trimming shortened V by 7 bases and J by 5 bases, and 12 bases separated the two germline ends. Germline CDR1 MNHEY, CDR2 SVGAGI. The CDR3 is 13 residues long. CDR3 bases: TGTGCCAGCATAGGCCTAGCGCACAATGAGCAGTTCTTC. This encodes CASIGLAHNEQFF.

The genes are TRBV5-6 and TRBJ2-1, with TRBD2 matching 8 bases. Looked up from germline, CDR1 is SGHDT and CDR2 is YYEEEE. The CDR3 contains 19 residues. V was clipped by 0 bases and J by 2 bases; unmatched bases: 13. The CDR3 reads CASSLVERAGAATYNEQFF. The CDR3 DNA follows: TGTGCCAGCAGCTTGGTCGAACGAGCGGGGGCCGCTACCTACAATGAGCAGTTCTTC.

The rearrangement links TRBV19 to TRBJ2-7, with D tentatively TRBD2 (6 bases). Germline values: CDR1 LNHDA, CDR2 SQIVND (reference sequence). V lost 1 base and J lost 0, with 10 bases in between. This CDR3 is built from 15 residues. CDR3 loop: CASSIGGGGSYEQYF. The CDR3 nucleotides read TGTGCCAGTAGTATAGGTGGGGGAGGCTCCTACGAGCAGTACTTC.

This chain uses TRBV6-1 with TRBJ2-7, with D possibly being TRBD1 (5 bases). Germline assignment: CDR1 MNHNS and CDR2 SASEGT. The CDR3 has 14 residues. Trimming stripped 1 base from V and 3 bases from J, with 10 bases between. The CDR3 loop is CASSEGVRGYEQYF. CDR3 coding DNA: TGTGCCAGCAGTGAAGGGGTAAGGGGCTACGAGCAGTACTTC.

The V and J genes are TRBV19 and TRBJ1-5; no reliable D call. CDR1 LNHDA and CDR2 SQIVND come from the germline V gene (reference sequence). This CDR3 spans 16 amino acids. The ends were cut back, 1 base at V and 5 bases at J, with 15 bases in the middle. This chain's CDR3 is CASSIVGRGVYQPQHF. The DNA of the CDR3 is TGTGCCAGTAGTATAGTCGGTCGGGGTGTCTATCAGCCCCAGCATTTT.

The chain recombines TRBV7-8 with TRBJ2-2, with D possibly TRBD2 on 5 matching bases. This CDR3 contains 14 residues. V was cut by 1 base and J by 3 bases, with 6 bases left in between. Germline V gives CDR1 SGHVS, CDR2 FQNEAQ. CDR3 residues: CASSLGGYTGELFF. The DNA for the CDR3 is TGTGCCAGCAGCTTAGGAGGGTACACCGGGGAGCTGTTTTTT.

The V call is TRBV4-2, the J call TRBJ2-7; tentative D call: TRBD2 (5 bases). CDR3 size: 18 residues. Deletions cut 0 bases from V and 4 bases from J, with 22 bases between. The V gene's germline CDR1 is LGHNA and CDR2 YNFKEQ. The CDR3 here is CASSQDSPDNPGIYEQYF. CDR3 nucleotides: TGTGCCAGCAGCCAAGATTCACCAGACAACCCGGGGATATACGAGCAGTACTTC.

The rearrangement uses TRBV28 and TRBJ1-5, with 12 positions matching TRBD1. With V trimmed by 2 bases and J by 6 bases, 8 bases remained unmatched. CDR1 is MDHEN and CDR2 is SYDVKM in the germline V gene. There are 17 residues in the CDR3. CDR3 bases: TGTGCCAGCAGTTTAACCGGGACAGGGGGCGCGTCTCAGCCCCAGCATTTT. This codes for CASSLTGTGGASQPQHF.

Details on this clone: The identical CDR3 is also encoded by other nucleotide sequences in the sample. The V gene is TRBV5-1, the J gene TRBJ1-2; D is undetermined. Germline CDR1 reads SGHRS; CDR2 reads YFSETQ. The CDR3 has 14 amino acids. The V end lost 3 bases, the J end lost 0 bases, and 9 bases lay between the germline ends. The CDR3 region is CASSSTASNYGYTF. Written as DNA, the CDR3 is TGCGCCAGCAGCTCCACAGCCTCTAACTATGGCTACACCTTC.

This sequence joins TRBV7-8 and TRBJ1-2; no clear D gene. V was clipped by 0 bases and J by 6 bases, with 17 bases between them. Germline V gene lookup returns CDR1 SGHVS and CDR2 FQNEAQ. The CDR3 totals 16 residues. The CDR3 DNA reads TGTGCCAGCAGCTTAGCGCTCGGGGAAGTTTCGCATGGCTACACCTTC. Protein: CASSLALGEVSHGYTF.

The chain combines TRBV15 with TRBJ1-2; 8 bases map to TRBD1. Trimming at V came to 1 base and at J to 6 bases, leaving 10 bases not matched to a gene. The germline CDR1 and CDR2 sequences are LNHNV and YYDKDF (reference sequence). The CDR3 has 16 amino acids. The CDR3 sequence is CATSRVPGQESNGYTF. DNA of the CDR3: TGTGCCACCAGCAGAGTACCGGGACAGGAGTCGAATGGCTACACCTTC.

This chain uses TRBV11-1 with TRBJ2-5; D gene unclear. The assigned J gene may be wrong: the sequence end matches TRBJ2-7 better. Germline V gene lookup returns CDR1 SGHAT and CDR2 FQDESV (reference sequence). This CDR3 contains 14 residues. Here the CDR3 reads CASSLAGRFYEQYF. The CDR3 DNA is TGTGCCAGCAGCTTAGCGGGCAGATTCTACGAGCAGTACTTC.

The chain employs TRBV28 and TRBJ1-2; D ambiguous. V dropped 2 bases and J dropped 1 base, with 8 bases sitting between them. Germline-derived CDR1 and CDR2 are MDHEN and SYDVKM. CDR3 length: 14 amino acids. DNA for the CDR3: TGTGCCAGCAGTTTAATCGACAATAACTATGGCTACACCTTC. This encodes CASSLIDNNYGYTF.

J is TRBJ2-7 and V is TRBV6-5; 8 nucleotides agree with TRBD1. V shed 3 bases, J shed 2 bases, and the junction held 3 bases outside the gene matches. The CDR3 contains 14 residues. Looked up from germline, CDR1 is MNHEY and CDR2 is SVGAGI. The CDR3 nucleotides are TGTGCCAGCAGTTATAAGGACAGGGCCTACGAGCAGTACTTC. This codes for CASSYKDRAYEQYF.

The rearrangement uses TRBV7-9 and TRBJ2-2, with 12 bases aligning to TRBD2. This CDR3 has 17 amino acids. CDR1 is SEHNR and CDR2 is FQNEAQ in the germline V gene (reference sequence). J lost 3 bases, V lost 5 bases, and 7 bases had no gene match. The CDR3 sequence: CASSPGLAGLYTGELFF. CDR3 nucleotide sequence: TGTGCCAGCAGCCCAGGACTAGCGGGGCTTTACACCGGGGAGCTGTTTTTT.

The chain links TRBV21-1 to TRBJ1-2; TRBD1, the table's D call, was not compared with the DNA. TRBV21-1 is a documented pseudogene. The CDR3 spans 17 residues. The CDR3 DNA sequence: TGTGCCAGCAGAATGCCTGGGTATCTTGGGACAGGGGTTGGCTACACCTTC. Its protein product is CASRMPGYLGTGVGYTF.

The chain joins TRBV7-9 to TRBJ2-7; tentative D call: TRBD1 (5 bases). The CDR3 length is 13 residues. V was cut by 6 bases and J by 2 bases, with 11 bases left in between. Germline values: CDR1 SEHNR, CDR2 FQNEAQ (reference sequence). The CDR3 DNA reads as TGTGCCAGCAGACCAACAGGAACCTACGAGCAGTACTTC. It is translated as CASRPTGTYEQYF.

This rearrangement joins TRBV5-1 to TRBJ1-5, with D possibly being TRBD1 (5 bases). The CDR3 covers 14 residues. Germline CDR1 and CDR2: SGHRS and YFSETQ. The V gene lost 2 bases and the J gene lost 2 bases, with 8 bases spanning the gap. The CDR3 DNA sequence: TGCGCCAGCAGCTTAGACAGTCGCAATCAGCCCCAGCATTTT. It yields the protein CASSLDSRNQPQHF.

This chain links TRBV4-1 with TRBJ1-4, with TRBD1 as a possible D gene (5 bases). With 0 bases removed from V and 7 bases from J, the gap between germline ends came to 15 bases. This CDR3 is built from 16 residues. The germline V gene encodes CDR1 MGHRA and CDR2 YSYEKL. CDR3: CASSQDGAGMVEKLFF. Written as DNA, the CDR3 is TGCGCCAGCAGCCAAGATGGGGCAGGGATGGTTGAAAAACTGTTTTTT.

The chain couples TRBV6-5 to TRBJ1-6; a possible D gene is TRBD1 (5 bases). The CDR3 extends over 14 amino acids. CDR1 MNHEY and CDR2 SVGAGI come from the germline V gene. Between the trimmed V and J ends, which lost 2 bases and 10 bases, there was a span of 12 bases. The CDR3 DNA reads TGTGCCAGCAGTTACGACGGGACTCCATCACCCCTCCACTTT. This sequence encodes CASSYDGTPSPLHF.